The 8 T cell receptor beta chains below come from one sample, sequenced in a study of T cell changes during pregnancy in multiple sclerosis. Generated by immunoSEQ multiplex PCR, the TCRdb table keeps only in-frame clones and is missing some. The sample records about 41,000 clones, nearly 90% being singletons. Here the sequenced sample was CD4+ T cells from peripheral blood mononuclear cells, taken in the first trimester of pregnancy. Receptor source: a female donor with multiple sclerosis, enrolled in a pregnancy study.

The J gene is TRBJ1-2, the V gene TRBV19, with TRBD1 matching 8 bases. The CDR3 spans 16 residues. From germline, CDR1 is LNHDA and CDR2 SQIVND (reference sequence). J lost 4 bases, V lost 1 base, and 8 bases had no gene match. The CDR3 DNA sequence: TGTGCCAGTAGTATAGGGGGCCTGGACAGGGCCTATGGCTACACCTTC. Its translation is CASSIGGLDRAYGYTF.

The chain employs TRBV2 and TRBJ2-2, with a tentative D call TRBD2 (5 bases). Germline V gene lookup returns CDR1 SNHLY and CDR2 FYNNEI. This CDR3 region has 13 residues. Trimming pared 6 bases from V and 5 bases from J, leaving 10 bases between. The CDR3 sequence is CASRLDFTGELFF. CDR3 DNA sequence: TGTGCCAGCAGACTAGACTTTACCGGGGAGCTGTTTTTT.

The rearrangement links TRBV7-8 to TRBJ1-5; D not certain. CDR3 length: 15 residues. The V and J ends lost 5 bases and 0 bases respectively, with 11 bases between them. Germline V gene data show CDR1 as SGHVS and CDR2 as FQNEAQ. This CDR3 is CASSPHSVSNQPQHF. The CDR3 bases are TGTGCCAGCAGCCCACACAGTGTTAGCAATCAGCCCCAGCATTTT.

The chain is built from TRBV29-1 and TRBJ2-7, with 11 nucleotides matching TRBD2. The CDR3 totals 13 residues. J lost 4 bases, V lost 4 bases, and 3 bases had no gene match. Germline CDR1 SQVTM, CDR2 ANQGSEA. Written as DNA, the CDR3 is TGCAGCGTTGGTCTAGCGGGAGGTTACGAGCAGTACTTC. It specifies CSVGLAGGYEQYF.

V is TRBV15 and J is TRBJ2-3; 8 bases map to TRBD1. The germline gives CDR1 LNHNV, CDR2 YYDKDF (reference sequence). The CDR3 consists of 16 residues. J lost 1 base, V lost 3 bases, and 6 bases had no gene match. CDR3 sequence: CATSSLRDRRTDTQYF. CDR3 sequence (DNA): TGTGCCACCAGCAGTCTGAGGGACAGGCGCACAGATACGCAGTATTTT.

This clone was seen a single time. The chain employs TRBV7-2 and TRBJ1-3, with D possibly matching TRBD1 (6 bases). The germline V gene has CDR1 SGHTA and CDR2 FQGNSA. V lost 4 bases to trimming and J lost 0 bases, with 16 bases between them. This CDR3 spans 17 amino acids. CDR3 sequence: CASSWRAGANSGNTIYF. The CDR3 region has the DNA TGTGCCAGCAGCTGGCGGGCAGGGGCGAACTCTGGAAACACCATATATTTT.

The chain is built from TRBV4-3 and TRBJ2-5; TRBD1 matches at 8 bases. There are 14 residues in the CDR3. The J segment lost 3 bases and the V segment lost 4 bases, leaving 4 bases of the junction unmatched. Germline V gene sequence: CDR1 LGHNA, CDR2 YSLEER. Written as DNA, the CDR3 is TGCGCCAGCAGCCGCTCGGACAGGGAAGAGACCCAGTACTTC. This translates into CASSRSDREETQYF.

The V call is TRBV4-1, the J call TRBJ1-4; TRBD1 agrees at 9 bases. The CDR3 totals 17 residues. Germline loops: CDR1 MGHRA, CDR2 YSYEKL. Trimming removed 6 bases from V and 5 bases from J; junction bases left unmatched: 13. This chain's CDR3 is CASRQNPRTGDNEKLFF. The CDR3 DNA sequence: TGCGCCAGCAGGCAGAACCCCCGGACAGGGGACAATGAAAAACTGTTTTTT.